These T cell receptor beta chains were read from a single sample in a study of breast tumors, draining lymph nodes, adjacent tissues. Via MiXCR, TCRdb re-called the multiplex PCR reads, giving one row per CDR3 protein. The sample lists 150,000 to 200,000 distinct CDR3 sequences; 33% were seen once. The sample taken for sequencing was axillary lymph node tissue. The source is a female donor with breast cancer. Some clones in this sample may be carry-over from other donors' samples. The CDR3 runs from the conserved cysteine through the conserved F or W. Each record gives: clone size, J gene, D gene, V gene, CDR3 DNA, CDR3 protein. D genes are given only for firm matches. Clone size is stated in some rows and not others, as once, few, many or a class when expanded.

many TRBJ2-7 NA TRBV19 TGTGCCAGTAGTTCCTGGGCAACCGATACCTACGAGCAGTACTTC CASSSWATDTYEQYF
once TRBJ2-1 NA TRBV10-2 TGTGCCAGCAGCCGAAGGCCGGTGGGATTCCCCTACAATGAGCAGTTCTTC CASSRRPVGFPYNEQFF
few TRBJ2-1 NA TRBV6-6 TGTGCCAGCGGTCTAGGGGCAAATGAGCAGTTCTTC CASGLGANEQFF
NA TRBJ2-7 TRBD1 TRBV7-9 TGTTCCAGGAGCACCATGCCGGGACAGGACTACGAGCAGTACTTC CSRSTMPGQDYEQYF
once TRBJ2-2 NA TRBV11-2 TGTGCCAGCAGCTTAGATAGGCCGGCCCGAGGGACCGGGGAGCTGTTTTTT CASSLDRPARGTGELFF
many TRBJ2-2 NA TRBV11-3 TGTGCCAGCAGCTTAGAACCTACCGGGGAGCTGTTTTTT CASSLEPTGELFF
many TRBJ2-7 TRBD1 TRBV18 TGTGCCAGCTCACCAGACAGGGGGGTCTCCTACGAGCAGTACTTC CASSPDRGVSYEQYF
many TRBJ2-5 TRBD1 TRBV11-2 TGTGCCAGCAGCTACCTGGGACAGAGGTACCAAGAGACCCAGTACTTC CASSYLGQRYQETQYF
many TRBJ2-7 NA TRBV9 TGTGCCAGCAGCGTAGATCAGGGCGACGAGCAGTACTTC CASSVDQGDEQYF
many TRBJ2-3 TRBD2 TRBV30 TGTGCCTGGAACTCCGGGACTAGCGGGAGGTTTCAGTATTTT CAWNSGTSGRFQYF
NA TRBJ2-7 TRBD2 TRBV6-4 TGTGCCAGCTACCCTGGGGGACTACCAACCTACGAGCAGTACTTC CASYPGGLPTYEQYF
many TRBJ2-7 NA TRBV6-5 TGTGCCAGCAGTCACTCGTTCGGGGTCGAGCAGTACTTC CASSHSFGVEQYF
many TRBJ2-5 TRBD2 TRBV3-1 TGTGCCAGCAGTTCACCAGCGGGAGTGGGAGAGACCCAGTACTTC CASSSPAGVGETQYF
many TRBJ1-6 TRBD1 TRBV6-2/TRBV6-3 TGTGCCAGCACCGCACGGACAGGGGGCATGGGAAATTCACCCCTCCACTTT CASTARTGGMGNSPLHF
NA TRBJ2-1 NA TRBV2 TGTGCCAGCAGTTTTGGAGCCTTCTACAATGAGCAGTTCTTC CASSFGAFYNEQFF
NA TRBJ1-6 NA TRBV20-1 TGCAGTGCTAGTGTGATGGGGCAGTATAATTCACCCCTCCACTTT CSASVMGQYNSPLHF
NA TRBJ2-3 NA TRBV20-1 TGCAGTGCTCAGGGTGTTGGCAATCAGCCCCAGTATTTT CSAQGVGNQPQYF
NA TRBJ2-5 NA TRBV15 TGTGCCACCAGCAGAGATCCGGGGGCAAAAGAGACCCAGTACTTC CATSRDPGAKETQYF
NA TRBJ1-2 TRBD1 TRBV20-1 TGCAGTGCTAGGGACAGGGGGCGGAGTGGCTACACCTTC CSARDRGRSGYTF
many TRBJ1-3 TRBD1 TRBV6-6 TGTGCCAGCAGTCCCCGGGACAGGGGAGGAAACACCATATATTTT CASSPRDRGGNTIYF
once TRBJ1-6 NA TRBV5-1 TGCGCCAGCAGCTTGGGACTCTATAATTCCCCCCTCCACTTT CASSLGLYNSPLHF
few TRBJ2-6 NA TRBV3-2 TGTGCCAGCAGCCCGGGGGGTCGTGGGGCCAACGTCCTGACTTTC CASSPGGRGANVLTF
NA TRBJ1-2 TRBD1 TRBV4-1 TGCGCCAGCAGCCAAGAGGAGGGTACAGGGGGGAACTATGGCTACACCTTC CASSQEEGTGGNYGYTF
many TRBJ1-5 TRBD1 TRBV4-2 TGTGCCAGCAGCCCCCCGGACAGGGATAATCAGCCCCAGCATTTT CASSPPDRDNQPQHF
many TRBJ2-7 TRBD2 TRBV7-9 TGTGCCAGCAGTTCCGGACTAGCGGGAGTGCGAGACGAGCAGTACTTC CASSSGLAGVRDEQYF
few TRBJ1-2 NA TRBV28 TGTGCCAGCAGTTTATGGAGTGGCAGCCTTAACTATGGCTACACCTTC CASSLWSGSLNYGYTF